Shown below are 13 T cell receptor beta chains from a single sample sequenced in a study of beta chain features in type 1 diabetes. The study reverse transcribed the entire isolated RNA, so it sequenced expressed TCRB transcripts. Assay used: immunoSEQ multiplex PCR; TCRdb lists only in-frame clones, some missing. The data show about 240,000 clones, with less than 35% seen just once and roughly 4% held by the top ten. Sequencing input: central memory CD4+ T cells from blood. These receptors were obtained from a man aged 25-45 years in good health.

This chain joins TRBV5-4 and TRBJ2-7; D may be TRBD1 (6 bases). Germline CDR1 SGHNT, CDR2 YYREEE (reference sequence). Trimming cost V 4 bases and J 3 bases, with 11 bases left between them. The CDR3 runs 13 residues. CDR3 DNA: TGTGCCAGCAGCCCCGGACAGAACTACGAGCAGTACTTC. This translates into CASSPGQNYEQYF.

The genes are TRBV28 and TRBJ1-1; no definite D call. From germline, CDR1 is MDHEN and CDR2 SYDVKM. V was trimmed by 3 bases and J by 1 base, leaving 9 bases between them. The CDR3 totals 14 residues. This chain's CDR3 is CASSFRGKNTEAFF. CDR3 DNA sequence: TGTGCCAGCAGTTTCCGCGGCAAGAACACTGAAGCTTTCTTT.

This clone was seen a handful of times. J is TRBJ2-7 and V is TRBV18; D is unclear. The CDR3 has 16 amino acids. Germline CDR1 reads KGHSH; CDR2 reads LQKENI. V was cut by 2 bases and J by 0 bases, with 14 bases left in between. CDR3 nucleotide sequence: TGTGCCAGCTCACCATATCGGCAGGTCAGCTCCTACGAGCAGTACTTC. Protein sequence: CASSPYRQVSSYEQYF.

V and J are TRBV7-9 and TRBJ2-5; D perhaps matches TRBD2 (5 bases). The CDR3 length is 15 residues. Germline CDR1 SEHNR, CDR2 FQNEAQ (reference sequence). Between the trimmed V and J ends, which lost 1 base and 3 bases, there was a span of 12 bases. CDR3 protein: CASSLGGLAEETQYF. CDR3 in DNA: TGTGCCAGCAGCTTAGGAGGACTGGCGGAAGAGACCCAGTACTTC.

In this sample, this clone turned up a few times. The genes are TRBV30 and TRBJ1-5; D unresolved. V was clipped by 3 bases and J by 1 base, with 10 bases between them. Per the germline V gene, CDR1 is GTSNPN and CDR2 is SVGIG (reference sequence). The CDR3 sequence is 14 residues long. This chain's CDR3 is CAWRLQQSNQPQHF. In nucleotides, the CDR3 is TGTGCCTGGAGATTACAGCAAAGCAATCAGCCCCAGCATTTT.

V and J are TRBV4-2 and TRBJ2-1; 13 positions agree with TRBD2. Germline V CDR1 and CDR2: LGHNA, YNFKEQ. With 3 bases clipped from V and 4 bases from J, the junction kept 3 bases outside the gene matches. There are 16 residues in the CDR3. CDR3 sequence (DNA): TGTGCCAGCAGCCAGGCGGGACTAGCGGGGTACAATGAGCAGTTCTTC. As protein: CASSQAGLAGYNEQFF.

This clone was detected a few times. CDR3 loop: CASSRDGTVHGYTF. The CDR3 region has the DNA TGTGCCAGCAGTAGAGACGGGACAGTACACGGCTACACCTTC. This chain uses TRBV6-1 with TRBJ1-2, with TRBD1 matching 7 bases. The CDR3 loop spans 14 amino acids. The V gene end was trimmed by 5 bases and the J gene end by 8 bases; junction bases not matched to a gene: 11. Germline V gives CDR1 MNHNS, CDR2 SASEGT.

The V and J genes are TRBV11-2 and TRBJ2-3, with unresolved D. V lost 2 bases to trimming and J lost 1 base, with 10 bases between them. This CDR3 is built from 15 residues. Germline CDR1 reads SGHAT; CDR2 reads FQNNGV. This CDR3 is CASSLKDGRTDTQYF. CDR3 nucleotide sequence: TGTGCCAGCAGCTTAAAGGACGGACGCACAGATACGCAGTATTTT.

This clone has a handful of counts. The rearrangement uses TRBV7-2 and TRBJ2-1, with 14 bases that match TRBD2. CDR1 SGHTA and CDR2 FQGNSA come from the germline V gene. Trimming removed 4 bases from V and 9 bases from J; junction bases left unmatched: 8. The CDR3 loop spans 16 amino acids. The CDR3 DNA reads TGTGCCAGCAGCTCCAAGACTAGCGGGAGGGCGGGTGAGCAGTTCTTC. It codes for CASSSKTSGRAGEQFF.

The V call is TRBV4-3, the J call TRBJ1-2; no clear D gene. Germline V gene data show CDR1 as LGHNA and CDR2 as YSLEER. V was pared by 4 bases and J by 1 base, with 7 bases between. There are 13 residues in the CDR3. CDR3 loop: CASSPNRNYGYTF. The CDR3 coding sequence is TGCGCCAGCAGCCCAAATCGTAACTATGGCTACACCTTC.

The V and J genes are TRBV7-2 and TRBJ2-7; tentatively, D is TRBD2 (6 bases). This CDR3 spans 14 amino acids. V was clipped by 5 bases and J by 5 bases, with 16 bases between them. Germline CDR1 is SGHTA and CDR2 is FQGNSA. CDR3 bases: TGTGCCAGCAGCCCTGGAGGGAACGACAACGAGCAGTACTTC. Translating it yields CASSPGGNDNEQYF.

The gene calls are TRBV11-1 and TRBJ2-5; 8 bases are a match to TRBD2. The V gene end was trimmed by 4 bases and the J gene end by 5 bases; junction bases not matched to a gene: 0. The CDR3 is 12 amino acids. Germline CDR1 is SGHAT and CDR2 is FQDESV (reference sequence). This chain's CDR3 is CASSSSGETQYF. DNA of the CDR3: TGTGCCAGCAGCTCTAGCGGGGAGACCCAGTACTTC.

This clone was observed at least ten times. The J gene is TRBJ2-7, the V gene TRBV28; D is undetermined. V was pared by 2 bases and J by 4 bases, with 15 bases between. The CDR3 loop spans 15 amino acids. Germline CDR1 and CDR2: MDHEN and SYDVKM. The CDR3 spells CASSLGQPTRYEQYF. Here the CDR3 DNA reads TGTGCCAGCAGTTTAGGGCAGCCCACCAGGTACGAGCAGTACTTC.